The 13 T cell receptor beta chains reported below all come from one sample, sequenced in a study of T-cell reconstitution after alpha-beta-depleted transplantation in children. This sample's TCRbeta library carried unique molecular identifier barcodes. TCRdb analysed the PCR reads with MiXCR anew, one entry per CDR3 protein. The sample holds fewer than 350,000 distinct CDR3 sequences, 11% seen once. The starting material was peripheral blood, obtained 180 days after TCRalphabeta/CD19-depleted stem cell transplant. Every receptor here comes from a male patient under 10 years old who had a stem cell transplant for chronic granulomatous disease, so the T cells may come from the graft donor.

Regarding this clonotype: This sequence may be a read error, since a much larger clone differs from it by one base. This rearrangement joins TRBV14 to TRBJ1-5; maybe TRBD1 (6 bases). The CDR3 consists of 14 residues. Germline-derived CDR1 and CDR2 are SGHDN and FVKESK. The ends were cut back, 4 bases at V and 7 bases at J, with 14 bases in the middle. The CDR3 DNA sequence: TGTGCCAGCAGCCGAGGGGGTTTTGAACAGCCCCAGCATTTT. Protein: CASSRGGFEQPQHF.

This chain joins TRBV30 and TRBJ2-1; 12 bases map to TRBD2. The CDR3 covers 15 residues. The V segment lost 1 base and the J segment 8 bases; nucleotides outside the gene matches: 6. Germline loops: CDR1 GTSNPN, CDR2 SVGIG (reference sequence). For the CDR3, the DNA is TGTGCCTGGAGTGAAGCTAGCGGGAGGGCCGATGAGCAGTTCTTC. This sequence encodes CAWSEASGRADEQFF.

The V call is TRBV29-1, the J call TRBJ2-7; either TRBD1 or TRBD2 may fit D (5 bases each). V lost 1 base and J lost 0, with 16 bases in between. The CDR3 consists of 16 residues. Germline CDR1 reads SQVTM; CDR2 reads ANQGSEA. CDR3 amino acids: CSVEAWGRESSYEQYF. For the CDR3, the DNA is TGCAGCGTTGAAGCATGGGGCAGGGAGAGCTCCTACGAGCAGTACTTC.

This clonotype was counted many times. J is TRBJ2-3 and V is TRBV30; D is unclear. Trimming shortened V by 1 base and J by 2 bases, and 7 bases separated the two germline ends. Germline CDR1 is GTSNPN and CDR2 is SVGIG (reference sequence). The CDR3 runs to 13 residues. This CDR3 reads CAWSGSSTDTQYF. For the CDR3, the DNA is TGTGCCTGGAGTGGATCTTCCACAGATACGCAGTATTTT.

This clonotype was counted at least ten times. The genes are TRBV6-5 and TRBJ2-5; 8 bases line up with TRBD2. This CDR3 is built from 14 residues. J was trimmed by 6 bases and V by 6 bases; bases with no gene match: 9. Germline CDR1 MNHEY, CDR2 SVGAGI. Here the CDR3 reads CASRSGLVGQTQYF. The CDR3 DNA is TGTGCCAGCAGATCGGGACTAGTTGGACAGACCCAGTACTTC.

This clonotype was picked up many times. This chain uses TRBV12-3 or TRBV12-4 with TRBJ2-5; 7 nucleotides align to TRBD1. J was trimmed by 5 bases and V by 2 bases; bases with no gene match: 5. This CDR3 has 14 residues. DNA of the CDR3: TGTGCCAGCAGTTTAACTGACAGGGCTGAGACCCAGTACTTC. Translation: CASSLTDRAETQYF.

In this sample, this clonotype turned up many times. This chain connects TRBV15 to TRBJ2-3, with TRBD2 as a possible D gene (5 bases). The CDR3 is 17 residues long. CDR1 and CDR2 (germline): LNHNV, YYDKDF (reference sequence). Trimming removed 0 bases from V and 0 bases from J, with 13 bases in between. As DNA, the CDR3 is TGTGCCACCAGCAGAGATTCTCTACTAGTTAGCACAGATACGCAGTATTTT. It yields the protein CATSRDSLLVSTDTQYF.

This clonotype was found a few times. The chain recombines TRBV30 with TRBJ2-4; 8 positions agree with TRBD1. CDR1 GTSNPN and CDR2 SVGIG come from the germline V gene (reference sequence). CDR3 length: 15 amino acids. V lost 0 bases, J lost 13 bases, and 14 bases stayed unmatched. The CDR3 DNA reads TGTGCCTGGAGTGTAATCAGGACAGGGAAAGGGGCCCAGTACTTC. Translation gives CAWSVIRTGKGAQYF. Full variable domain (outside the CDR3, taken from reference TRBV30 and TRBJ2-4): SQTIHQWPATLVQPVGSPLSLECTVEGTSNPNLYWYRQAAGRGLQLLFYSVGIGQISSEVPQNLSASRPQDRQFILSSKKLLLSDSGFYLCAWSVIRTGKGAQYFGAGTRLSVL.

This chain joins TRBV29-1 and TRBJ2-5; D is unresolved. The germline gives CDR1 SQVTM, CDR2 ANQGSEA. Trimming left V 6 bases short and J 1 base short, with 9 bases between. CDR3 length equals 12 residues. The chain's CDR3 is CSVWTFQETQYF. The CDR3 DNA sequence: TGCAGCGTGTGGACGTTCCAAGAGACCCAGTACTTC.

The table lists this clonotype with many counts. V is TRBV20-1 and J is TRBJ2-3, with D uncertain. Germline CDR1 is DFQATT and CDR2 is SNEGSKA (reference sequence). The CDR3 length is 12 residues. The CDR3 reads CRTGRTTDTQYF. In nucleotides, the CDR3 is TGCAGGACCGGAAGAACAACAGATACGCAGTATTTT.

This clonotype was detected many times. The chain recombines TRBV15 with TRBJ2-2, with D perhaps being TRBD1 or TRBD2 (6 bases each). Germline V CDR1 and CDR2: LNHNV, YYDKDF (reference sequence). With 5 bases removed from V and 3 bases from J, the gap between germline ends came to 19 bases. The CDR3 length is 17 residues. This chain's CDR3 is CATSLRGAGPDTGELFF. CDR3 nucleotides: TGTGCCACCAGCTTAAGGGGGGCAGGGCCGGACACCGGGGAGCTGTTTTTT.

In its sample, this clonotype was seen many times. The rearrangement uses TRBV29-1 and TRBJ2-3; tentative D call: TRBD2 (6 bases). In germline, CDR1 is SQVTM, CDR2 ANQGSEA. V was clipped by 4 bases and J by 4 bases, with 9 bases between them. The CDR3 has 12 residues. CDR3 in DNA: TGCAGCGTTGGTGGAGGGGCAGATACGCAGTATTTT. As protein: CSVGGGADTQYF.

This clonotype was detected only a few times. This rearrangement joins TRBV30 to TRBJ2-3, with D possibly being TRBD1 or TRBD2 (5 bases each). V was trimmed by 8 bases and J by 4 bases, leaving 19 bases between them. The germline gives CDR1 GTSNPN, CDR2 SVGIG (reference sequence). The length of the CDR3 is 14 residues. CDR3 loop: CAQSHEMGADTQYF. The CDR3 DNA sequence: TGTGCCCAGTCCCACGAGATGGGGGCAGATACGCAGTATTTT.